This entry features one T cell receptor beta chain sequence. This sample was included in a study of blood T cell repertoires in COVID-19. Study at large: The United States, Italy and Spain provided the acute and convalescent COVID-19 samples. Nucleic acid was either cDNA or gDNA, and it came from T cells, B-cell-depleted T cells, or PBMCs.

Per the authors' pipeline: Nucleated cell counts were estimated from reference gene primer amplification. The data were produced by immunoSEQ multiplex PCR, yet TCRdb's version contains in-frame clones alone and is incomplete. For V, J and clone size, that table is used; D and trimming come from the DNA. The sample records about 250,000 clones, around four fifths being singletons. This CDR3 region has 14 residues. Per germline, CDR1 SGHTA and CDR2 FQGNSA. V lost 4 bases, J lost 1 base, and 10 bases lay in between. The chain is built from TRBV7-2 and TRBJ1-2; D possibly corresponds to TRBD1 (6 bases). This receptor was taken from a man aged 35-49 years with active or convalescent COVID-19. Sequencing was carried out using peripheral blood. The CDR3 nucleotides read TGTGCCAGCAGCTCGTACAGGGATAACTATGGCTACACCTTC. Protein: CASSSYRDNYGYTF.